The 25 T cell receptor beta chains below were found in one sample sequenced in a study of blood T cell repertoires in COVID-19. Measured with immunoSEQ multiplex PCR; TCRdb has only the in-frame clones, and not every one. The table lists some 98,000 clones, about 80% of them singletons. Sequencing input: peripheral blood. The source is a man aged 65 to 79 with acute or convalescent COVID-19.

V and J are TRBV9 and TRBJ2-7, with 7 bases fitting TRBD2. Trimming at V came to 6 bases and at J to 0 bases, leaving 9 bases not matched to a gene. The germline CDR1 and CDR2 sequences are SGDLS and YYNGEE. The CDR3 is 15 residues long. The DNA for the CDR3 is TGTGCCAGCACCTCGGGAGCGGGGTCCTCCTACGAGCAGTACTTC. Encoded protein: CASTSGAGSSYEQYF.

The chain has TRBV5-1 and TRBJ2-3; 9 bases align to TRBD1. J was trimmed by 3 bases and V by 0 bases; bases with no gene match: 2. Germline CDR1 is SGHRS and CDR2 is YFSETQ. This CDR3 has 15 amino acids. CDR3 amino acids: CASSLAGQGTDTQYF. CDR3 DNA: TGCGCCAGCAGCTTGGCCGGACAGGGGACAGATACGCAGTATTTT.

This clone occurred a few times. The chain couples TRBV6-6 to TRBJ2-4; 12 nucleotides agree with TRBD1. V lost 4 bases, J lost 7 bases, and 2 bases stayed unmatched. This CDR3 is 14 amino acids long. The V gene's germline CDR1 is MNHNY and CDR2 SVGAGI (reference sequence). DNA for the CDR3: TGTGCCAGCAGTTGGGACAGGGGGCGCAACATTCAGTACTTC. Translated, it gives CASSWDRGRNIQYF.

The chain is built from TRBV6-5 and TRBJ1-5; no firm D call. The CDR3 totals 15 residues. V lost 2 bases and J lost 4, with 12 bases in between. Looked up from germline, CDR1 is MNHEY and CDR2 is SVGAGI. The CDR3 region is CASSYEVGENQPQHF. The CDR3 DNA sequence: TGTGCCAGCAGTTACGAGGTTGGGGAGAATCAGCCCCAGCATTTT.

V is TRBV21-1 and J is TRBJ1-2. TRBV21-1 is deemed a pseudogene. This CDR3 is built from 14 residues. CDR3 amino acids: CASSLMDSGCGYTF. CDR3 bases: TGTGCCAGCAGCCTCATGGACTCGGGCTGTGGCTACACCTTC.

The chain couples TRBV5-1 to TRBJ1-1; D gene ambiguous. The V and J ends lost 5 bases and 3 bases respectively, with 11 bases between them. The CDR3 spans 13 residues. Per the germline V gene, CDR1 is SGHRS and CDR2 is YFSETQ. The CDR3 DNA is TGCGCCAGCAGGGGAAGGGAGGACACTGAAGCTTTCTTT. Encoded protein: CASRGREDTEAFF.

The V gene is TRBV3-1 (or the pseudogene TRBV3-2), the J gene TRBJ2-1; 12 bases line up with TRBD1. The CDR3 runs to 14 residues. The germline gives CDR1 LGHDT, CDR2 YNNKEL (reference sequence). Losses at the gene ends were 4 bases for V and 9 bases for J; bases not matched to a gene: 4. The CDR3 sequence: CASSPGTGGGEQFF. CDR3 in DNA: TGTGCCAGCAGCCCCGGGACAGGGGGCGGTGAGCAGTTCTTC.

DNA of the CDR3: TGTGCCAGCAGCCAGTTGGGGGTAGCGGCCTACAATGAGCAGTTCTTC. It encodes CASSQLGVAAYNEQFF. The rearrangement links TRBV11-2 to TRBJ2-1, with a tentative D call TRBD2 (6 bases). This CDR3 is built from 16 residues. Germline values: CDR1 SGHAT, CDR2 FQNNGV. The V end was cut by 5 bases, the J end by 2 bases, with 16 bases between.

The CDR3 DNA sequence: TGTGCCAGCAGCTTAACGTCGACAGATCGAGGCAATGGCTACACCTTC. Translated, it gives CASSLTSTDRGNGYTF. The chain combines TRBV7-3 with TRBJ1-2, with TRBD1 as a possible D gene (5 bases). The CDR3 totals 16 residues. CDR1 SGHTA and CDR2 FQGTGA come from the germline V gene. The V end lost 0 bases, the J end lost 6 bases, and 17 bases lay between the germline ends.

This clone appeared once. The DNA of the CDR3 is TGCAGCGGGGCTACAGGGGGCTATGGCTACACCTTC. Residues: CSGATGGYGYTF. This rearrangement joins TRBV29-1 to TRBJ1-2; 8 nucleotides agree with TRBD1. This CDR3 spans 12 amino acids. Germline CDR1 and CDR2: SQVTM and ANQGSEA. V lost 7 bases to trimming and J lost 4 bases; unmatched junction nucleotides: 5.

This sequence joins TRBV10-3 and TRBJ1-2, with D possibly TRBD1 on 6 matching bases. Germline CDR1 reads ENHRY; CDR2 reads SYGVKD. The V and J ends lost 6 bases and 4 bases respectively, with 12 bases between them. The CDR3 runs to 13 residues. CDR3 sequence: CAIRRDTPYGYTF. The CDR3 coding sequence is TGTGCCATCAGAAGGGACACCCCCTATGGCTACACCTTC.

The CDR3 coding sequence is TGTGCCAGCAGAAATAGCGGGAGGGCCTACGAGCAGTACTTC. This gives the protein CASRNSGRAYEQYF. This chain connects TRBV6-5 to TRBJ2-7; 11 bases align to TRBD2. Germline-derived CDR1 and CDR2 are MNHEY and SVGAGI. The CDR3 extends over 14 amino acids. The V gene end was trimmed by 6 bases and the J gene end by 2 bases; junction bases not matched to a gene: 3.

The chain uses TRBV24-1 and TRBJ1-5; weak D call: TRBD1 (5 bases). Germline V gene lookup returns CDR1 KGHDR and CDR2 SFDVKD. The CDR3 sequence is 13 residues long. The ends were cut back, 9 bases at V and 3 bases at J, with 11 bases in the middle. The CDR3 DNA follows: TGTGCCACCGGAGACAGTAACAATCAGCCCCAGCATTTT. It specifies CATGDSNNQPQHF.

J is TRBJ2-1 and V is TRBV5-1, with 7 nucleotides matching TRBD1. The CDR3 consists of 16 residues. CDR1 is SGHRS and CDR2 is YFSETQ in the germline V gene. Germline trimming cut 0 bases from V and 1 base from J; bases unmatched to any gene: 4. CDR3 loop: CASSLGGTVSYNEQFF. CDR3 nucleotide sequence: TGCGCCAGCAGCTTGGGGGGGACAGTATCCTACAATGAGCAGTTCTTC.

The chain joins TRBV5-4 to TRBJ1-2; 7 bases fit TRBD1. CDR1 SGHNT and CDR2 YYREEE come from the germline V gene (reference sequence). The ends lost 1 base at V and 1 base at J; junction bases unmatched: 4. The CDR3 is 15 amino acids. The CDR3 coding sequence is TGTGCCAGCAGCTTGTCAGGGGGGATTAACTATGGCTACACCTTC. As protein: CASSLSGGINYGYTF.

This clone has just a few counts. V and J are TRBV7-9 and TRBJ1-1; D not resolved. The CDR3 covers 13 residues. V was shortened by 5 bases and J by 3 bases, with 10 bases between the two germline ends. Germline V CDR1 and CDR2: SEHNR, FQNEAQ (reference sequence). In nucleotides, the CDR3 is TGTGCCAGCAGCGCCCACGAGGACACTGAAGCTTTCTTT. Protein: CASSAHEDTEAFF.

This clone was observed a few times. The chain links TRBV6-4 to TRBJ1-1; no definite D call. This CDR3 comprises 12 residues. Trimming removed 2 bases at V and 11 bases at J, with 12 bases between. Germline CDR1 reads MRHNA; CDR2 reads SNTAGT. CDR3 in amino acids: CASSDPEGRAFF. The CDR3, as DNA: TGTGCCAGCAGTGACCCCGAGGGCCGGGCTTTCTTT.

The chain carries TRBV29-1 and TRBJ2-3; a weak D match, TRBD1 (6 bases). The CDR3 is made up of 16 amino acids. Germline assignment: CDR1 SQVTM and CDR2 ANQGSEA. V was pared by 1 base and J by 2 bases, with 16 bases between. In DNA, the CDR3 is TGCAGCGTTGAAGCATCCGGGACACTCGCCACAGATACGCAGTATTTT. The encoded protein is CSVEASGTLATDTQYF.

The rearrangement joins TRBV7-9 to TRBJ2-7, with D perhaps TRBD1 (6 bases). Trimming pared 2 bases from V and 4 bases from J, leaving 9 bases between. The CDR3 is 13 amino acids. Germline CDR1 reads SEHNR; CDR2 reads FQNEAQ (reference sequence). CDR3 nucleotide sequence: TGTGCCAGCAGCTTATTACAGGGATACGAGCAGTACTTC. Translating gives CASSLLQGYEQYF.

This chain's CDR3 is CASSRTWDRDNSPLHF. The CDR3 DNA sequence: TGTGCCAGCTCACGAACTTGGGACAGGGATAATTCACCCCTCCACTTT. This chain uses TRBV18 with TRBJ1-6; 9 nucleotides align to TRBD1. Germline-derived CDR1 and CDR2 are KGHSH and LQKENI. V lost 4 bases, J lost 5 bases, and 6 bases stayed unmatched. The CDR3 covers 16 residues.

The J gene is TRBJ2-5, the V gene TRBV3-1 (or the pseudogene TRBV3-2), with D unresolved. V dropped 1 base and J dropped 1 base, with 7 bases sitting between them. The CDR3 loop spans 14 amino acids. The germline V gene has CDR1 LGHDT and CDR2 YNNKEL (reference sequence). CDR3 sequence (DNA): TGTGCCAGCAGCCAAGGAGCGCCCCAAGAGACCCAGTACTTC. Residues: CASSQGAPQETQYF.

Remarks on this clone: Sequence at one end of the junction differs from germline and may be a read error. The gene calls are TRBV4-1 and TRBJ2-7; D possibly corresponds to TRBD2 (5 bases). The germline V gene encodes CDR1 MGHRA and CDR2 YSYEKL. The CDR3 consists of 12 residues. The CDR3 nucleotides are TGCGCCAGCAGCCAAGTCCTGGAGGACGCAGACTTC. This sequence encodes CASSQVLEDADF.

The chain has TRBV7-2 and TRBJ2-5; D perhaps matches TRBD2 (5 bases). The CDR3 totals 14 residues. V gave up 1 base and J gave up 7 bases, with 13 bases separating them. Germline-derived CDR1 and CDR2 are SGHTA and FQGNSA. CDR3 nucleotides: TGTGCCAGCAGCTTAGTCGGGGATGGGTCGACCCAGTACTTC. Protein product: CASSLVGDGSTQYF. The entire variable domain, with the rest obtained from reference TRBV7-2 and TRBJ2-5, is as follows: GAGVSQSPSNKVTEKGKDVELRCDPISGHTALYWYRQSLGQGLEFLIYFQGNSAPDKSGLPSDRFSAERTGGSVSTLTIQRTQQEDSAVYLCASSLVGDGSTQYFGPGTRLLVL.

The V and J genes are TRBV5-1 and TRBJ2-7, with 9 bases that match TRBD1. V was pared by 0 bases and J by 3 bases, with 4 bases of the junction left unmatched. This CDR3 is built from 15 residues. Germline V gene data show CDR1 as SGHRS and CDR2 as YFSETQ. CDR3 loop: CASSLGTGDLYEQYF. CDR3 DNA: TGCGCCAGCAGCTTGGGGACAGGGGATCTCTACGAGCAGTACTTC.

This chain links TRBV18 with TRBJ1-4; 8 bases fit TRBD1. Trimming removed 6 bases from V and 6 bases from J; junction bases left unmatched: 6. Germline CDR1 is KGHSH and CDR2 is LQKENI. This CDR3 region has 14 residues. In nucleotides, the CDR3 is TGTGCCAGCTCGCCCGGGACAGGAGATGAAAAACTGTTTTTT. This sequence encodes CASSPGTGDEKLFF.